This record covers a single T cell receptor (beta chain). The source of the sample is a study of T cell responses to AZD1222 COVID-19 vaccine. In the study overall: Pooling was applied to second doses at about 4 or about 12 weeks.

Using immunoSEQ multiplex PCR, the repertoire was profiled, and TCRdb retains in-frame clones only, with some absent. The sample consists of around 69,000 clones, 84% of them appearing once. The material was peripheral blood, obtained on day 0 of AZD1222 vaccination. The TCR originated in an adult in good health.

CDR3 bases: TGTGCCAGCAGCCAGACAGGCTACGGTTCACCCCTCCACTTT. Its protein product is CASSQTGYGSPLHF. The genes are TRBV14 and TRBJ1-6; possibly TRBD1 for D (6 bases). CDR3 length: 14 residues. V was pared by 3 bases and J by 9 bases, with 12 bases between. Germline loops: CDR1 SGHDN, CDR2 FVKESK.